This TCR beta chain was identified during a study of blood T cell repertoires in COVID-19. Study context: Samples came from the United States, Italy and Spain, spanning acute and convalescent COVID-19. PBMCs, B-cell-depleted T cells, or T cells were the source of the cDNA or gDNA that made up the material.

In the original processing: The assay estimated nucleated cells by amplifying reference gene primers. Sequencing used immunoSEQ multiplex PCR; TCRdb keeps in-frame clones, though not all of them. The DNA gave D and trimming, while V, J and clone size come from that table. This sample has about 19,000 clones, with 70% to 85% found just once. Germline-derived CDR1 and CDR2 are MNHNY and SVGAGI (reference sequence). V was shortened by 2 bases and J by 2 bases, with 10 bases between the two germline ends. This CDR3 comprises 15 residues. The sample was peripheral blood. This receptor was taken from a human donor in a cohort sampled during active COVID-19. This chain connects TRBV6-6 to TRBJ1-5, with D maybe TRBD1 (5 bases). The CDR3 sequence: CASSYPRAGNQPQHF. DNA of the CDR3: TGTGCCAGCAGTTACCCCAGGGCTGGCAATCAGCCCCAGCATTTT.